These 21 T cell receptor beta chains were all obtained from the same sample, sequenced in a study of identical twins. TCRdb called the 5' RACE reads again in MiXCR, with one record for every CDR3 protein. This sample yields about 570,000 distinct CDR3 sequences, of which approximately 10% are seen a single time; more than 2.5% belongs to the top ten. These same data were also listed under a study on yellow fever vaccine responses in identical twins.

The sample was PBMCs. The receptor set was obtained from a woman between 18 and 30 years old in good health.

This clonotype was recorded at least ten times. V and J are TRBV7-9 and TRBJ2-7, with D perhaps matching TRBD1 (7 bases). The V and J ends lost 4 bases and 2 bases respectively, with 12 bases between them. This CDR3 has 14 residues. The germline V gene has CDR1 SEHNR and CDR2 FQNEAQ (reference sequence). The chain's CDR3 is CASSSQGGPYEQYF. CDR3 DNA: TGTGCCAGCAGCTCTCAGGGGGGCCCCTACGAGCAGTACTTC.

The genes are TRBV7-2 and TRBJ2-3; the match to TRBD2 covers 10 bases. CDR1 and CDR2 from the germline V gene are SGHTA and FQGNSA. The CDR3 length is 17 residues. Trimming cost V 1 base and J 2 bases; bases outside gene matches: 6. Written as DNA, the CDR3 is TGTGCCAGCAGCTTAGTTTCGACTAGCGGGTTCACAGATACGCAGTATTTT. This translates into CASSLVSTSGFTDTQYF. Supplemented by reference TRBV7-2 and TRBJ2-3, the full variable domain reads GAGVSQSPSNKVTEKGKDVELRCDPISGHTALYWYRQSLGQGLEFLIYFQGNSAPDKSGLPSDRFSAERTGGSVSTLTIQRTQQEDSAVYLCASSLVSTSGFTDTQYFGPGTRLTVL.

The J gene is TRBJ2-1, the V gene TRBV28, with 7 bases matching TRBD2. The CDR3 consists of 13 residues. In germline, CDR1 is MDHEN, CDR2 SYDVKM. V was clipped by 10 bases and J by 2 bases; unmatched bases: 5. The CDR3 sequence is CATLGRAYNEQFF. CDR3 DNA: TGTGCCACCTTGGGGAGGGCCTACAATGAGCAGTTCTTC.

Many counts were recorded for this clonotype. The rearrangement links TRBV10-3 to TRBJ2-3; 9 bases agree with TRBD2. Trimming cost V 9 bases and J 0 bases; bases outside gene matches: 13. Germline lookup yields CDR1 ENHRY and CDR2 SYGVKD. The CDR3 has 17 residues. The CDR3 DNA reads TGTGCCATTCGTAGAGCGGGAGGCCAGGCTAGCACAGATACGCAGTATTTT. Translation: CAIRRAGGQASTDTQYF.

This chain links TRBV28 with TRBJ2-7; the match to TRBD1 covers 7 bases. In germline, CDR1 is MDHEN, CDR2 SYDVKM. The ends lost 6 bases at V and 2 bases at J; junction bases unmatched: 13. The CDR3 runs 16 residues. CDR3 nucleotides: TGTGCCAGCAGGCTTAAGGGGTGGGACAGAACCTACGAGCAGTACTTC. Residues: CASRLKGWDRTYEQYF. The entire variable domain, with the rest obtained from reference TRBV28 and TRBJ2-7, is as follows: DVKVTQSSRYLVKRTGEKVFLECVQDMDHENMFWYRQDPGLGLRLIYFSYDVKMKEKGDIPEGYSVSREKKERFSLILESASTNQTSMYLCASRLKGWDRTYEQYFGPGTRLTVT.

This clonotype was recorded a few times. The V gene is TRBV2, the J gene TRBJ2-4; no reliable D call. The V end lost 9 bases, the J end lost 0 bases, and 12 bases lay between the germline ends. Germline V lookup: CDR1 SNHLY, CDR2 FYNNEI. The CDR3 is 14 amino acids. This chain's CDR3 is CASIGSLAKNIQYF. CDR3 sequence (DNA): TGTGCCAGTATCGGTTCCCTAGCCAAAAACATTCAGTACTTC.

This clonotype has ten or more counts. The V gene is TRBV7-9, the J gene TRBJ1-1; D perhaps matches TRBD1 (5 bases). Germline CDR1 SEHNR, CDR2 FQNEAQ (reference sequence). Trimming removed 7 bases from V and 1 base from J, with 19 bases in between. The CDR3 runs to 16 residues. This CDR3 is CASNSEVEGRNTEAFF. CDR3 DNA sequence: TGTGCCAGCAACTCGGAGGTCGAGGGGAGGAACACTGAAGCTTTCTTT.

This clonotype was recorded many times. The chain couples TRBV7-8 to TRBJ2-2; TRBD1 might be the D (5 bases). V lost 2 bases and J lost 3, with 13 bases in between. This CDR3 has 16 residues. CDR1 and CDR2 (germline): SGHVS, FQNEAQ. The chain's CDR3 is CASSLIVGAHTGELFF. CDR3 nucleotides: TGTGCCAGCAGCTTAATTGTAGGGGCGCACACCGGGGAGCTGTTTTTT.

This clonotype was seen only a few times. The chain links TRBV6-2 or TRBV6-3 to TRBJ2-7; D assignment may be TRBD1 or TRBD2 (6 bases each). Germline CDR1 and CDR2: MNHEY and SVGEGT. The CDR3 extends over 15 amino acids. The V end lost 4 bases, the J end lost 11 bases, and 24 bases lay between the germline ends. In DNA, the CDR3 is TGTGCCAGCAGTTTCTCTAGACAGGCACCTACGGGGGAGTACTTC. This translates into CASSFSRQAPTGEYF.

The CDR3 loop is CSVDAGTDTQYF. In DNA, the CDR3 is TGCAGCGTTGACGCTGGGACGGATACGCAGTATTTT. The chain is built from TRBV29-1 and TRBJ2-3, with D possibly being TRBD1 or TRBD2 (5 bases each). The CDR3 extends over 12 amino acids. CDR1 SQVTM and CDR2 ANQGSEA come from the germline V gene. With 3 bases removed from V and 6 bases from J, the gap between germline ends came to 10 bases.

The chain couples TRBV20-1 to TRBJ2-1, with 9 bases fitting TRBD2. The junction had 7 bases not matched to a gene; V was cut back by 3 bases and J by 4 bases. The CDR3 contains 15 residues. The germline CDR1 and CDR2 sequences are DFQATT and SNEGSKA (reference sequence). CDR3 loop: CSASNTGLAYNEQFF. DNA for the CDR3: TGCAGTGCTAGTAACACGGGACTAGCATACAATGAGCAGTTCTTC.

This clonotype showed up just a few times. V usage is TRBV20-1 and J usage is TRBJ2-3, with D possibly TRBD1 on 5 matching bases. This CDR3 comprises 16 residues. The V end lost 5 bases, the J end lost 4 bases, and 22 bases lay between the germline ends. CDR1 DFQATT and CDR2 SNEGSKA come from the germline V gene (reference sequence). CDR3 sequence (DNA): TGCAGTGCTGGCATGGTCACTACCCTAGGGGCAGATACGCAGTATTTT. Protein: CSAGMVTTLGADTQYF.

This clonotype showed up just a few times. The V call is TRBV5-1, the J call TRBJ2-7; D gene uncertain. Trimming took off 4 bases at V and 7 bases at J, with 15 bases between the two ends. This CDR3 spans 13 amino acids. Germline assignment: CDR1 SGHRS and CDR2 YFSETQ. Written as DNA, the CDR3 is TGCGCCAGCAGCGGGCAATCCGCGTGGGAGCAGTACTTC. It specifies CASSGQSAWEQYF.

There are a few counts of this clonotype. The genes are TRBV18 and TRBJ2-3; D not certain. Germline V gene lookup returns CDR1 KGHSH and CDR2 LQKENI. This CDR3 spans 14 amino acids. The ends were cut back, 3 bases at V and 6 bases at J, with 13 bases in the middle. The CDR3 sequence: CASSPPGLGDTQYF. In DNA form, the CDR3 reads TGTGCCAGCTCACCCCCCGGGCTTGGGGATACGCAGTATTTT.

This clonotype was observed a handful of times. The CDR3 DNA follows: TGCGCCAGCAGCTACGAAAGGGGCGAGCAGTACTTC. This gives the protein CASSYERGEQYF. The chain links TRBV5-1 to TRBJ2-7, with a weak D call TRBD1 (5 bases). V was clipped by 3 bases and J by 6 bases, with 10 bases between them. Germline V lookup: CDR1 SGHRS, CDR2 YFSETQ. The CDR3 consists of 12 residues.

The chain recombines TRBV10-3 with TRBJ2-1; TRBD1 matches at 7 bases. Looked up from germline, CDR1 is ENHRY and CDR2 is SYGVKD. CDR3 length: 13 residues. V was pared by 6 bases and J by 5 bases, with 4 bases of the junction left unmatched. CDR3 in DNA: TGTGCCATCAGACAGACAGGGAACAATGAGCAGTTCTTC. Protein product: CAIRQTGNNEQFF.

This clonotype was picked up many times. The chain combines TRBV4-1 with TRBJ2-1; 9 bases agree with TRBD1. The length of the CDR3 is 16 residues. CDR1 and CDR2 from the germline V gene are MGHRA and YSYEKL. Trimming at V came to 1 base and at J to 8 bases, leaving 9 bases not matched to a gene. Here the CDR3 reads CASSQVGTGRTDEQFF. For the CDR3, the DNA is TGCGCCAGCAGCCAAGTGGGGACAGGGCGGACGGATGAGCAGTTCTTC.

This clonotype has only a few counts. This chain links TRBV5-4 with TRBJ2-1, with a weak D call TRBD2 (6 bases). V lost 0 bases and J 12 bases, leaving 16 bases between the germline ends. There are 14 residues in the CDR3. The V gene's germline CDR1 is SGHNT and CDR2 YYREEE (reference sequence). The CDR3, as DNA: TGTGCCAGCAGCTTGGATGATGGCGGGGCGGGGCAGTTCTTC. Its translation is CASSLDDGGAGQFF.

The V call is TRBV4-3, the J call TRBJ2-2; perhaps TRBD1 as D (5 bases). Between the trimmed V and J ends, which lost 1 base and 5 bases, there was a span of 11 bases. Germline V CDR1 and CDR2: LGHNA, YSLEER. The CDR3 totals 15 residues. This CDR3 reads CASSQGRAGTGELFF. CDR3 nucleotides: TGCGCCAGCAGCCAAGGGAGAGCAGGGACCGGGGAGCTGTTTTTT.

V usage is TRBV6-5 and J usage is TRBJ2-1; D gene ambiguous. Trimming left V 0 bases short and J 9 bases short, with 12 bases between. The length of the CDR3 is 14 residues. CDR1 and CDR2 from the germline V gene are MNHEY and SVGAGI. DNA for the CDR3: TGTGCCAGCAGTTACTCCGGTGACCTATTTGAGCAGTTCTTC. Residues: CASSYSGDLFEQFF.

This clonotype has more than one count but fewer than ten. The genes are TRBV6-2 or TRBV6-3 and TRBJ2-1; D ambiguous. The CDR3 is made up of 14 amino acids. CDR1 MNHEY and CDR2 SVGEGT come from the germline V gene. Trimming took 8 bases from V and 6 from J, leaving 17 bases between them. CDR3 amino acids: CASRPLVGPNEQFF. The CDR3, as DNA: TGTGCCAGCCGACCATTGGTAGGTCCCAATGAGCAGTTCTTC.